This TCR beta chain originates from a study of CD8+ T cells in alopecia areata. The CDR3 sequence is 9 residues long. The germline CDR1 and CDR2 sequences are GTSNPN and SVGIG (reference sequence). Unmatched junction bases numbered 2, after V lost 8 bases and J lost 10 bases. After isolation, RNA underwent reverse transcription to generate cDNA as the sequencing template. The table came from immunoSEQ multiplex PCR; TCRdb's copy has only in-frame clones and leaves some out. The top ten hold under 1.5% of the sample, which has hundreds of thousands of clones, around 67% seen once. Sequenced here: CD4+ T cells sorted from blood, sampled at week 0. The chain links TRBV30 to TRBJ2-1; 7 positions agree with TRBD1. The TCR originated in a human donor with alopecia areata. The CDR3 DNA reads as TGTGCCACGGACAGGGAGCAGTTCTTC. It encodes CATDREQFF.